A single sample gave rise to the 26 T cell receptor beta chains below, sequenced in a study of OX40 agonist ivuxolimab in advanced cancers. Sequenced by immunoSEQ multiplex PCR; TCRdb stores in-frame clones only, minus some. The table lists some 54,000 clones, around 80% of them singletons. The sequenced sample was CD4+ or CD8+ T cells sorted from blood, obtained in a trial of the OX40 agonist ivuxolimab. The receptor set was obtained from an adult with an advanced solid tumor such as melanoma, head and neck, liver or kidney cancer.

This chain joins TRBV29-1 and TRBJ1-2; 10 nucleotides agree with TRBD1. Trimming took 6 bases from V and 3 from J; bases not matched to a gene: 10. Germline CDR1 is SQVTM and CDR2 is ANQGSEA. The CDR3 loop spans 15 amino acids. Written as DNA, the CDR3 is TGCAGCGTCGTACCTCGGGACAGGGGTGACTATGGCTACACCTTC. This codes for CSVVPRDRGDYGYTF.

The chain carries TRBV5-6 and TRBJ2-7; either TRBD1 or TRBD2 may supply D (5 bases each). Looked up from germline, CDR1 is SGHDT and CDR2 is YYEEEE. The CDR3 covers 17 residues. The germline V and J ends were trimmed by 0 bases and 1 base, with 17 bases remaining between them. The CDR3 DNA is TGTGCCAGCAGCTTGGTAATATGGGGACGGAGGTCCTACGAGCAGTACTTC. Translating gives CASSLVIWGRRSYEQYF. The whole variable domain, filled in from reference TRBV5-6 and TRBJ2-7, reads DAGVTQSPTHLIKTRGQQVTLRCSPKSGHDTVSWYQQALGQGPQFIFQYYEEEERQRGNFPDRFSGHQFPNYSSELNVNALLLGDSALYLCASSLVIWGRRSYEQYFGPGTRLTVT.

This clone was detected once. The chain combines TRBV7-8 with TRBJ1-2; possible D gene TRBD1, 5 bases. Germline CDR1 reads SGHVS; CDR2 reads FQNEAQ. V was cut by 5 bases and J by 2 bases, with 15 bases left in between. The CDR3 is 15 residues long. CDR3 bases: TGTGCCAGCAGCCCCCGGGGACTTTCAAACTATGGCTACACCTTC. Amino acid sequence: CASSPRGLSNYGYTF.

V gene TRBV10-3 combines with J gene TRBJ2-7; the D is unclear. The CDR3 runs to 14 residues. V was pared by 2 bases and J by 0 bases, with 8 bases between. Germline loops: CDR1 ENHRY, CDR2 SYGVKD. The CDR3 loop reads CAISEGRSSYEQYF. The CDR3 DNA reads TGTGCCATCAGTGAGGGACGGAGCTCCTACGAGCAGTACTTC.

The chain has TRBV7-9 and TRBJ2-5, with D perhaps TRBD1 (6 bases). Trimming cost V 1 base and J 5 bases, with 14 bases left between them. CDR1 and CDR2 from the germline V gene are SEHNR and FQNEAQ (reference sequence). This CDR3 contains 15 residues. The CDR3 DNA reads TGTGCCAGCAGCTTAGGGCAGGGGTCCCGGGAGACCCAGTACTTC. Its translation: CASSLGQGSRETQYF. The whole variable domain, filled in from reference TRBV7-9 and TRBJ2-5, reads DTGVSQNPRHKITKRGQNVTFRCDPISEHNRLYWYRQTLGQGPEFLTYFQNEAQLEKSRLLSDRFSAERPKGSFSTLEIQRTEQGDSAMYLCASSLGQGSRETQYFGPGTRLLVL.

The chain couples TRBV28 to TRBJ1-6; 9 nucleotides align to TRBD1. CDR1 MDHEN and CDR2 SYDVKM come from the germline V gene. The CDR3 sequence is 14 residues long. The V and J ends lost 7 bases and 8 bases, in that order; junction bases with no gene match: 6. This chain's CDR3 is CASILTGGYSPLHF. In DNA, the CDR3 is TGTGCCAGCATTTTGACAGGGGGATATTCACCCCTCCACTTT.

V is TRBV11-3 and J is TRBJ1-2, with D perhaps matching TRBD1 (5 bases). The CDR3 is made up of 14 amino acids. CDR1 is SGHNT and CDR2 is YENEEA in the germline V gene. V was cut by 4 bases and J by 8 bases, with 17 bases left in between. The CDR3 DNA reads TGTGCCAGCAGCTCCGGGGGAACCTGGGGAGGCTACACCTTC. Protein: CASSSGGTWGGYTF.

This rearrangement joins TRBV7-2 to TRBJ2-5, with a tentative D call TRBD2 (5 bases). The V gene lost 3 bases and the J gene lost 4 bases, with 9 bases spanning the gap. Germline V CDR1 and CDR2: SGHTA, FQGNSA. CDR3 size: 13 residues. The CDR3 protein is CASSFGGRETQYF. The CDR3 nucleotides are TGTGCCAGCAGCTTCGGAGGACGAGAGACCCAGTACTTC.

This clone has a single count. V gene TRBV7-2 combines with J gene TRBJ2-7, with D hard to call. CDR1 SGHTA and CDR2 FQGNSA come from the germline V gene. This CDR3 spans 14 amino acids. Trimming removed 5 bases at V and 7 bases at J, with 18 bases between. DNA for the CDR3: TGTGCCAGCAGCCTAATCGGGCAGGAGCAGGAGCAGTACTTC. Encoded protein: CASSLIGQEQEQYF. The full variable domain, rest sourced from reference TRBV7-2 and TRBJ2-7, is GAGVSQSPSNKVTEKGKDVELRCDPISGHTALYWYRQSLGQGLEFLIYFQGNSAPDKSGLPSDRFSAERTGGSVSTLTIQRTQQEDSAVYLCASSLIGQEQEQYFGPGTRLTVT.

This chain's CDR3 is CASSLSWDRAEKLFF. DNA for the CDR3: TGTGCCAGCAGCTTGTCATGGGACAGGGCGGAAAAACTGTTTTTT. This chain links TRBV5-5 with TRBJ1-4; 9 bases align to TRBD1. Germline V gene data show CDR1 as SGHKS and CDR2 as YYEKEE (reference sequence). CDR3 length: 15 amino acids. V shed 1 base and J 8 bases; nucleotides not matched to a gene: 6.

V gene TRBV25-1 combines with J gene TRBJ1-4, with D unclear. V lost 4 bases and J lost 1, with 4 bases in between. There are 13 residues in the CDR3. Germline V gives CDR1 MGHDK, CDR2 SYGVNS. CDR3 residues: CASSGGTNEKLFF. CDR3 in DNA: TGTGCCAGCAGTGGGGGAACTAATGAAAAACTGTTTTTT.

The chain joins TRBV28 to TRBJ1-5, with a weak D call TRBD1 (5 bases). Germline V gene data show CDR1 as MDHEN and CDR2 as SYDVKM. There are 15 residues in the CDR3. V was trimmed by 5 bases and J by 0 bases, leaving 11 bases between them. The CDR3: CASSPGAGSNQPQHF. The CDR3 DNA reads as TGTGCCAGCAGTCCCGGGGCGGGTAGCAATCAGCCCCAGCATTTT. The entire variable domain, with the rest obtained from reference TRBV28 and TRBJ1-5, is as follows: DVKVTQSSRYLVKRTGEKVFLECVQDMDHENMFWYRQDPGLGLRLIYFSYDVKMKEKGDIPEGYSVSREKKERFSLILESASTNQTSMYLCASSPGAGSNQPQHFGDGTRLSIL.

The V call is TRBV5-6, the J call TRBJ2-1, with D tentatively TRBD1 (5 bases). Germline CDR1 reads SGHDT; CDR2 reads YYEEEE. Between the trimmed V and J ends, which lost 1 base and 6 bases, there was a span of 14 bases. There are 15 residues in the CDR3. This chain's CDR3 is CASSLKGHSGNEQFF. CDR3 sequence (DNA): TGTGCCAGCAGCTTGAAGGGGCACTCGGGCAATGAGCAGTTCTTC.

This clone was seen a few times. CDR3 amino acids: CASFQGFSATGELFF. In nucleotides, the CDR3 is TGCGCCAGTTTTCAGGGTTTTTCCGCTACCGGGGAGCTGTTTTTT. This chain connects TRBV5-1 to TRBJ2-2, with D perhaps matching TRBD1 (5 bases). Deletions cut 8 bases from V and 5 bases from J, with 19 bases between. The CDR3 runs to 15 residues. Per germline, CDR1 SGHRS and CDR2 YFSETQ.

This clone appeared once. V gene TRBV7-8 combines with J gene TRBJ1-2, with D unresolved. This CDR3 has 13 amino acids. CDR1 and CDR2 (germline): SGHVS, FQNEAQ. The V gene lost 0 bases and the J gene lost 2 bases, with 4 bases spanning the gap. The CDR3 loop is CASSLALNYGYTF. In nucleotides, the CDR3 is TGTGCCAGCAGCTTAGCCCTAAACTATGGCTACACCTTC.

The gene calls are TRBV19 and TRBJ2-1, with 7 bases identical to TRBD1. Germline CDR1 LNHDA, CDR2 SQIVND (reference sequence). Germline trimming cut 5 bases from V and 10 bases from J; bases unmatched to any gene: 11. The CDR3 totals 14 residues. The CDR3, as DNA: TGTGCCAGTAGTTTCCGGGACAGTATCAAGGAGCAGTTCTTC. Amino acid sequence: CASSFRDSIKEQFF.

This clone has only one observation. V usage is TRBV6-5 and J usage is TRBJ1-2; unclear D gene. The length of the CDR3 is 11 residues. Germline V CDR1 and CDR2: MNHEY, SVGAGI. V lost 4 bases and J lost 3, with 3 bases in between. CDR3 amino acids: CASSSHYGYTF. In nucleotides, the CDR3 is TGTGCCAGCAGTTCGCACTATGGCTACACCTTC.

The sample holds one count of this clone. This chain connects TRBV11-3 to TRBJ1-6, with TRBD1 as a possible D gene (5 bases). The germline gives CDR1 SGHNT, CDR2 YENEEA. Trimming cost V 2 bases and J 15 bases, with 20 bases left between them. The CDR3 is made up of 15 amino acids. CDR3 protein: CASSLSRDPVYRLHF. The CDR3, as DNA: TGTGCCAGCAGCTTAAGCAGGGATCCGGTGTATCGCCTCCACTTT.

The chain couples TRBV19 to TRBJ1-5; D may be TRBD1 (6 bases). Per germline, CDR1 LNHDA and CDR2 SQIVND (reference sequence). This CDR3 is built from 17 residues. Trimming shortened V by 1 base and J by 3 bases, and 16 bases separated the two germline ends. The CDR3 protein is CASSIGPRGADNQPQHF. CDR3 DNA sequence: TGTGCCAGTAGTATAGGGCCGCGGGGGGCGGACAATCAGCCCCAGCATTTT.

The rearrangement uses TRBV2 and TRBJ2-1; D might be TRBD1 or TRBD2, each matching 5 bases. V lost 7 bases and J 0 bases, leaving 10 bases between the germline ends. CDR1 is SNHLY and CDR2 is FYNNEI in the germline V gene. CDR3 size: 14 residues. The CDR3 DNA is TGTGCCAGCACCGGGACGAACTCCTACAATGAGCAGTTCTTC. Encoded protein: CASTGTNSYNEQFF. The entire variable domain, with the rest obtained from reference TRBV2 and TRBJ2-1, is as follows: EPEVTQTPSHQVTQMGQEVILRCVPISNHLYFYWYRQILGQKVEFLVSFYNNEISEKSEIFDDQFSVERPDGSNFTLKIRSTKLEDSAMYFCASTGTNSYNEQFFGPGTRLTVL.

The V and J genes are TRBV2 and TRBJ2-7; D gene unclear. This CDR3 is 15 amino acids long. Germline CDR1 reads SNHLY; CDR2 reads FYNNEI. V lost 4 bases to trimming and J lost 2 bases, with 15 bases between them. In nucleotides, the CDR3 is TGTGCCAGCAGTGGGCGGCAGATTTCTGCCTACGAGCAGTACTTC. Translation: CASSGRQISAYEQYF.

The rearrangement joins TRBV27 to TRBJ2-3; 7 positions match TRBD2. V gave up 3 bases and J gave up 4 bases; unmatched junction bases: 13. Germline V gives CDR1 MNHEY, CDR2 SMNVEV (reference sequence). This CDR3 region has 17 residues. The CDR3 coding sequence is TGTGCCAGCAGTTTGGGGGGTGGCGGGAGCAGGGCAGATACGCAGTATTTT. The encoded protein is CASSLGGGGSRADTQYF.

The chain employs TRBV5-1 and TRBJ2-3; no definite D call. This CDR3 has 14 residues. Germline lookup yields CDR1 SGHRS and CDR2 YFSETQ. With 5 bases removed from V and 2 bases from J, the gap between germline ends came to 12 bases. For the CDR3, the DNA is TGCGCCAGCAGTTCGGAGATCCTCACAGATACGCAGTATTTT. It encodes CASSSEILTDTQYF.

The chain employs TRBV30 and TRBJ2-3, with D perhaps TRBD2 (5 bases). Germline V CDR1 and CDR2: GTSNPN, SVGIG (reference sequence). V dropped 2 bases and J dropped 6 bases, with 9 bases sitting between them. There are 12 residues in the CDR3. CDR3 protein: CAWSRGADTQYF. CDR3 in DNA: TGTGCCTGGAGTCGGGGTGCTGATACGCAGTATTTT. Full variable domain (outside the CDR3, taken from reference TRBV30 and TRBJ2-3): SQTIHQWPATLVQPVGSPLSLECTVEGTSNPNLYWYRQAAGRGLQLLFYSVGIGQISSEVPQNLSASRPQDRQFILSSKKLLLSDSGFYLCAWSRGADTQYFGPGTRLTVL.

This chain links TRBV18 with TRBJ1-1; D is unresolved. Germline V lookup: CDR1 KGHSH, CDR2 LQKENI. Trimming took off 4 bases at V and 1 base at J, with 10 bases between the two ends. CDR3 size: 14 residues. The CDR3 loop reads CASSQGWGNTEAFF. CDR3 sequence (DNA): TGTGCCAGCTCACAGGGTTGGGGGAACACTGAAGCTTTCTTT.

A single count supports this clone. The rearrangement uses TRBV25-1 and TRBJ1-2; D might be TRBD1 (6 bases). With 1 base removed from V and 4 bases from J, the gap between germline ends came to 10 bases. CDR3 length equals 14 residues. Germline values: CDR1 MGHDK, CDR2 SYGVNS. In nucleotides, the CDR3 is TGTGCCAGCAGTGAATCTGGGGGGCCCTATGGCTACACCTTC. Translation: CASSESGGPYGYTF.